The 19 T cell receptor beta chains below all came from one sample that was sequenced in a study of radiation and T cells in renal cell carcinoma. Specified time point: blood 4 weeks post-SBRT, at nephrectomy. The treatment here: 15 Gy SBRT to primary tumor, nephrectomy 4 weeks later. Measured with immunoSEQ multiplex PCR; TCRdb has only the in-frame clones, and not every one. The sample lists fewer than 80,000 clones; approximately 87% were seen once. Sequencing used blood, obtained from a patient whose treatment included radiotherapy and nephrectomy. Every receptor here comes from a woman aged 55-70 years with renal cell carcinoma.

The chain uses TRBV28 and TRBJ1-1; tentatively, D is TRBD1 (5 bases). V was trimmed by 6 bases and J by 5 bases, leaving 16 bases between them. Germline V lookup: CDR1 MDHEN, CDR2 SYDVKM. The CDR3 extends over 14 amino acids. The CDR3, as DNA: TGTGCCAGCAGGGTGGAAGGGGCGAGTACTGAAGCTTTCTTT. Encoded protein: CASRVEGASTEAFF.

J is TRBJ2-7 and V is TRBV28; TRBD2 matches at 10 bases. Unmatched junction bases numbered 7, after V lost 6 bases and J lost 2 bases. From germline, CDR1 is MDHEN and CDR2 SYDVKM. CDR3 size: 15 residues. CDR3 sequence reads: CASRSSGSPAYEQYF. The CDR3, as DNA: TGTGCCAGCAGATCTAGCGGGAGCCCAGCCTACGAGCAGTACTTC.

This chain uses TRBV5-4 with TRBJ1-2; D remains unclear. V lost 0 bases, J lost 0 bases, and 15 bases lay in between. The germline V gene has CDR1 SGHNT and CDR2 YYREEE (reference sequence). The CDR3 has 17 residues. The CDR3 DNA reads TGTGCCAGCAGCTTGGCTGTCAGCCAACTAGCTAACTATGGCTACACCTTC. It yields the protein CASSLAVSQLANYGYTF.

About this clone itself: One end of the junction varies from germline; a read error may be responsible. This chain connects TRBV7-7 to TRBJ2-1; 9 nucleotides agree with TRBD1. Germline assignment: CDR1 SSHAT and CDR2 FNYEAQ (reference sequence). The CDR3 has 17 residues. CDR3 in amino acids: CASSLDSSGGTGNEQFF. As DNA, the CDR3 is TGTGCTAGCAGCTTAGATTCGAGTGGGGGGACAGGGAATGAGCAGTTCTTC.

The sample holds one count of this clone. The chain combines TRBV5-4 with TRBJ2-7, with TRBD1 matching 7 bases. CDR1 SGHNT and CDR2 YYREEE come from the germline V gene (reference sequence). This CDR3 is built from 13 residues. With V trimmed by 1 base and J by 7 bases, 5 bases remained unmatched. The DNA for the CDR3 is TGTGCCAGCAGCTTGTCAGGGGGTTGGGAGCAGTACTTC. Translation: CASSLSGGWEQYF.

The chain has TRBV28 and TRBJ2-3, with D uncertain. The CDR3 is made up of 14 amino acids. CDR1 and CDR2 from the germline V gene are MDHEN and SYDVKM. The V end was cut by 6 bases, the J end by 0 bases, with 10 bases between. The CDR3 spells CASSQFPSTDTQYF. DNA for the CDR3: TGTGCCAGCAGCCAATTCCCCAGCACAGATACGCAGTATTTT.

This sequence joins TRBV27 and TRBJ1-1; tentative D call: TRBD1 (6 bases). The V end was cut by 4 bases, the J end by 1 base, with 10 bases between. Per the germline V gene, CDR1 is MNHEY and CDR2 is SMNVEV (reference sequence). This CDR3 contains 14 residues. CDR3 DNA: TGTGCCAGCAGTTCTGCAGGGGCGAACACTGAAGCTTTCTTT. This translates into CASSSAGANTEAFF.

The CDR3 coding sequence is TGCGCCAGCAGCCCGGCCTTGGATGAGCAGTTCTTC. Its translation: CASSPALDEQFF. The chain is built from TRBV5-1 and TRBJ2-1; D not certain. The CDR3 sequence is 12 residues long. V lost 4 bases, J lost 8 bases, and 10 bases lay in between. CDR1 and CDR2 (germline): SGHRS, YFSETQ.

The CDR3 protein is CAIHSGVWNQPQHF. The DNA of the CDR3 is TGTGCCATCCATTCGGGGGTCTGGAATCAGCCCCAGCATTTT. J is TRBJ1-5 and V is TRBV10-3; TRBD1 is a possible D gene (5 bases). V lost 8 bases to trimming and J lost 4 bases, with 15 bases between them. Germline V gene sequence: CDR1 ENHRY, CDR2 SYGVKD. CDR3 size: 14 residues.

V is TRBV4-3 and J is TRBJ2-7; TRBD2 aligns across 10 bases. The V gene end was trimmed by 3 bases and the J gene end by 3 bases; junction bases not matched to a gene: 5. The CDR3 has 15 amino acids. Germline V gives CDR1 LGHNA, CDR2 YSLEER. The CDR3 region has the DNA TGCGCCAGCAGCCAGCTCAGCGGGAGGGGCTACGAGCAGTACTTC. Its protein is CASSQLSGRGYEQYF.

This chain uses TRBV19 with TRBJ2-5; 10 bases line up with TRBD1. The CDR3 covers 14 residues. From germline, CDR1 is LNHDA and CDR2 SQIVND (reference sequence). After removal of 6 bases from V and 5 bases from J, the junction contained 6 bases not matched to a gene. This CDR3 is CASSRQGAWETQYF. In nucleotides, the CDR3 is TGTGCCAGTAGCCGACAGGGGGCGTGGGAGACCCAGTACTTC. Full variable domain (outside the CDR3, taken from reference TRBV19 and TRBJ2-5): DGGITQSPKYLFRKEGQNVTLSCEQNLNHDAMYWYRQDPGQGLRLIYYSQIVNDFQKGDIAEGYSVSREKKESFPLTVTSAQKNPTAFYLCASSRQGAWETQYFGPGTRLLVL.

The rearrangement uses TRBV18 and TRBJ1-1; D might be TRBD1 (5 bases). Per the germline V gene, CDR1 is KGHSH and CDR2 is LQKENI. V lost 4 bases and J 0 bases, leaving 15 bases between the germline ends. The CDR3 loop spans 16 amino acids. Here the CDR3 reads CASSQGLGGMNTEAFF. In DNA, the CDR3 is TGTGCCAGCTCACAGGGTTTGGGGGGGATGAACACTGAAGCTTTCTTT.

The chain combines TRBV28 with TRBJ2-7; D perhaps matches TRBD1 (5 bases). V was clipped by 3 bases and J by 9 bases, with 6 bases between them. The CDR3 is 10 residues long. In germline, CDR1 is MDHEN, CDR2 SYDVKM. The CDR3 protein is CASSFQGQYF. The CDR3 region has the DNA TGTGCCAGCAGTTTCCAGGGGCAGTACTTC.

This chain uses TRBV7-2 with TRBJ2-5; no clear D gene. CDR1 SGHTA and CDR2 FQGNSA come from the germline V gene. The CDR3 spans 14 residues. Trimming stripped 1 base from V and 4 bases from J, with 10 bases between. CDR3 in amino acids: CASSLVVGLETQYF. As DNA, the CDR3 is TGTGCCAGCAGCTTAGTTGTGGGCCTAGAGACCCAGTACTTC.

V usage is TRBV10-2 and J usage is TRBJ1-4, with TRBD1 matching 9 bases. The length of the CDR3 is 13 residues. The V gene's germline CDR1 is WSHSY and CDR2 SAAADI. The junction had 3 bases not matched to a gene; V was cut back by 6 bases and J by 7 bases. The CDR3 protein is CASRGQGAEKLFF. The DNA of the CDR3 is TGCGCCAGCAGGGGACAGGGCGCTGAAAAACTGTTTTTT.

The V call is TRBV7-9, the J call TRBJ2-1; 8 bases match TRBD2. J was trimmed by 0 bases and V by 6 bases; bases with no gene match: 4. The length of the CDR3 is 15 residues. The germline gives CDR1 SEHNR, CDR2 FQNEAQ (reference sequence). The CDR3 here is CASSGGGSSYNEQFF. CDR3 DNA sequence: TGTGCCAGCAGTGGCGGGGGGAGCTCCTACAATGAGCAGTTCTTC.

The chain has TRBV2 and TRBJ2-2, with TRBD2 identical over 9 bases. Trimming took 5 bases from V and 6 from J; bases not matched to a gene: 7. CDR1 and CDR2 from the germline V gene are SNHLY and FYNNEI. The CDR3 totals 15 residues. In DNA form, the CDR3 reads TGTGCCAGCAGTAGATGGACTAGCGCCCCCGGGGAGCTGTTTTTT. This gives the protein CASSRWTSAPGELFF.

CDR3 sequence: CASSYPSMGYTF. The CDR3 bases are TGTGCCAGCAGTTACCCTTCGATGGGCTACACCTTC. The chain is built from TRBV6-5 and TRBJ1-2, with D unresolved. This CDR3 has 12 residues. In germline, CDR1 is MNHEY, CDR2 SVGAGI. V was shortened by 2 bases and J by 8 bases, with 9 bases between the two germline ends.

The V and J genes are TRBV28 and TRBJ1-2; D is undetermined. V was shortened by 6 bases and J by 4 bases, with 12 bases between the two germline ends. The CDR3 totals 13 residues. Germline values: CDR1 MDHEN, CDR2 SYDVKM. In DNA, the CDR3 is TGTGCCAGCAGCTCCCGTCGCAGCTATGGCTACACCTTC. Amino acids: CASSSRRSYGYTF.